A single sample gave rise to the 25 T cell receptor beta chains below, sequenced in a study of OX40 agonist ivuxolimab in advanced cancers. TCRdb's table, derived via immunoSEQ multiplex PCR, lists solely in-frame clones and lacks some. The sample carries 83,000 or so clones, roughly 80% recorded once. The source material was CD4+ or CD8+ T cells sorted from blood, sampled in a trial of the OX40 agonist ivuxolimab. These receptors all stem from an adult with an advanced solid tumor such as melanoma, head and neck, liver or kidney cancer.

This CDR3 reads CASSLGPEGEKLFF. The CDR3 nucleotides are TGCGCCAGCAGCTTGGGCCCCGAAGGTGAAAAACTGTTTTTT. The rearrangement joins TRBV5-1 to TRBJ1-4; D not certain. This CDR3 is 14 amino acids long. In germline, CDR1 is SGHRS, CDR2 YFSETQ. V was trimmed by 0 bases and J by 7 bases, leaving 10 bases between them.

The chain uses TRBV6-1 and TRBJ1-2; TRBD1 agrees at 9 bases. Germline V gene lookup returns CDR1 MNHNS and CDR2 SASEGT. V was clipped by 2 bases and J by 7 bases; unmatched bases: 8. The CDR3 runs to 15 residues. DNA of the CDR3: TGTGCCAGCAGTGAACAGAACAGGGGGCTGAGTGGCTACACCTTC. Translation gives CASSEQNRGLSGYTF.

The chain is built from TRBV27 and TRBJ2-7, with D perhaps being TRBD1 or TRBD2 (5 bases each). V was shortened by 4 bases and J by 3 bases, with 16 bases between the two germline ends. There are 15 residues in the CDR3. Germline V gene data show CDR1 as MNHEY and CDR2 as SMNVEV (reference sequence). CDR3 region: CASSYKPGTNYEQYF. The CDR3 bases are TGTGCCAGCAGTTACAAACCAGGGACCAACTACGAGCAGTACTTC.

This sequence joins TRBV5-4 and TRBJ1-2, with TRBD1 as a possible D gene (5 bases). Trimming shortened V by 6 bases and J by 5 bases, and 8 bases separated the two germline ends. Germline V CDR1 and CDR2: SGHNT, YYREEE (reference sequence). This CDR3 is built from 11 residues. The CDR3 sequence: CASMGPYGYTF. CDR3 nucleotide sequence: TGTGCCAGCATGGGACCTTATGGCTACACCTTC.

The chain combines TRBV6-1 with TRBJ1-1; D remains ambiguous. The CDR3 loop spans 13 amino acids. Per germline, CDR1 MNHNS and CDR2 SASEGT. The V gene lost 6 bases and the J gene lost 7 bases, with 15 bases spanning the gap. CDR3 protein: CASSVGPAFEAFF. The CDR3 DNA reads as TGTGCCAGCAGCGTCGGGCCTGCGTTTGAAGCTTTCTTT.

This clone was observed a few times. This CDR3 reads CSVESRTERIGKYTF. CDR3 sequence (DNA): TGCAGCGTTGAATCCCGAACCGAGCGGATAGGGAAGTACACCTTC. The gene calls are TRBV29-1 and TRBJ1-2, with D uncertain. The CDR3 extends over 15 amino acids. Trimming removed 2 bases from V and 11 bases from J, with 24 bases in between. CDR1 is SQVTM and CDR2 is ANQGSEA in the germline V gene. The whole variable domain, remainder taken from reference TRBV29-1 and TRBJ1-2, is SAVISQKPSRDICQRGTSLTIQCQVDSQVTMMFWYRQQPGQSLTLIATANQGSEATYESGFVIDKFPISRPNLTFSTLTVSNMSPEDSSIYLCSVESRTERIGKYTFGSGTRLTVV.

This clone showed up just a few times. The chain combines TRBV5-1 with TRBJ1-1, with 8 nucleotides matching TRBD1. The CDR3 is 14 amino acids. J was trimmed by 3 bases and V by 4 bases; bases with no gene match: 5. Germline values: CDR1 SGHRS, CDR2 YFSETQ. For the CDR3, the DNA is TGCGCCAGCAGCGGAACGGGACAGGACACTGAAGCTTTCTTT. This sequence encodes CASSGTGQDTEAFF.

CDR3 protein: CASSLMASQYNEQFF. CDR3 nucleotides: TGTGCCAGCAGTTTAATGGCTAGCCAATACAATGAGCAGTTCTTC. The chain has TRBV27 and TRBJ2-1; D is possibly TRBD2 (5 bases). This CDR3 is 15 amino acids long. In germline, CDR1 is MNHEY, CDR2 SMNVEV (reference sequence). V dropped 2 bases and J dropped 4 bases, with 12 bases sitting between them.

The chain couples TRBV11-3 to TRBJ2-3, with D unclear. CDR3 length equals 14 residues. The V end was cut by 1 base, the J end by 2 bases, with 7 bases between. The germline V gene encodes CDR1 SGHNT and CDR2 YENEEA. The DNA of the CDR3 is TGTGCCAGCAGCTTAGGACACCTCACAGATACGCAGTATTTT. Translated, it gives CASSLGHLTDTQYF.

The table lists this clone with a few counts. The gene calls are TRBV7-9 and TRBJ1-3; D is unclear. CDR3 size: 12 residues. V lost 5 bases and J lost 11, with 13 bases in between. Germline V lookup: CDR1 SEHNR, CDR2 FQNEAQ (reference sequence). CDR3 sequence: CASSTRHGAIYF. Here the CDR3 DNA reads TGTGCCAGCAGCACTCGACACGGCGCCATATATTTT.

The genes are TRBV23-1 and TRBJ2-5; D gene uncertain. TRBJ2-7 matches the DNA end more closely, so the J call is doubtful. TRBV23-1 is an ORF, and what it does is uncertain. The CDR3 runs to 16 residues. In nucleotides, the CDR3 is TGCGCCAGCAGTCAATCTCCGGCCCTCCGCTGCTACGAGCAGTACTTC. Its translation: CASSQSPALRCYEQYF.

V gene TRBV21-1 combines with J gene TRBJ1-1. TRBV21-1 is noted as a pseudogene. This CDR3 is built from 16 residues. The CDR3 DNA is TGTGCCAGCAGTCGCCCGGTGGGGTCGATGAACACTGAAGCTTTCTTT. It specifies CASSRPVGSMNTEAFF.

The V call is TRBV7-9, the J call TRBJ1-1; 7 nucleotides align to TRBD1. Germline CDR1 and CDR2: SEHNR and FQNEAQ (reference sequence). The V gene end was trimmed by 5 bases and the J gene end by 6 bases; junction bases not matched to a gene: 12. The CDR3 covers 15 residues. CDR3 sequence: CASSARQGGKSEAFF. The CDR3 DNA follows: TGTGCCAGCAGCGCACGACAGGGAGGGAAATCTGAAGCTTTCTTT.

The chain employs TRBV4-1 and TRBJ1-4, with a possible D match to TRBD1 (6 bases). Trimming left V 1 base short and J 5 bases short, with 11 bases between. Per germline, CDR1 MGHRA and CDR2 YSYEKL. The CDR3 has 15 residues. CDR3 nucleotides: TGCGCCAGCAGCCAAGCCTGGGGACAAAATGAAAAACTGTTTTTT. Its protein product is CASSQAWGQNEKLFF.

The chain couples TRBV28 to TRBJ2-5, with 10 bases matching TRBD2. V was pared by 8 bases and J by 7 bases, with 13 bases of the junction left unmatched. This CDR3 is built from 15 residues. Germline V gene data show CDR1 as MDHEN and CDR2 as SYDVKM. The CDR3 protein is CASLTPAGGRGTQYF. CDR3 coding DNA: TGTGCCAGCCTAACTCCAGCGGGAGGGCGTGGGACCCAGTACTTC.

CDR3 sequence reads: CASRVSLGYEQYF. The CDR3 bases are TGCGCCAGCAGGGTGTCCTTGGGATACGAGCAGTACTTC. The chain uses TRBV10-2 and TRBJ2-7, with D uncertain. The CDR3 loop spans 13 amino acids. The V gene's germline CDR1 is WSHSY and CDR2 SAAADI. Deletions cut 6 bases from V and 4 bases from J, with 13 bases between.

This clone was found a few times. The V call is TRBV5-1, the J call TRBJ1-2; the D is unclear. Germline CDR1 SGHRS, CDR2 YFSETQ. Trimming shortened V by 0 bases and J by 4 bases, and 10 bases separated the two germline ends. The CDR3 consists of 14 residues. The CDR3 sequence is CASSLAATLYGYTF. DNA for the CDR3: TGCGCCAGCAGCTTGGCAGCTACCCTCTATGGCTACACCTTC.

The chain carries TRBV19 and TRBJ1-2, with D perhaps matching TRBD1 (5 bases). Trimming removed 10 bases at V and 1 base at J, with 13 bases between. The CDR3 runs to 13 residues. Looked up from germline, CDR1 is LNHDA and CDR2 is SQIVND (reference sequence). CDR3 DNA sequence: TGTGCCACTCACAGGCGGGGTAACTATGGCTACACCTTC. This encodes CATHRRGNYGYTF.

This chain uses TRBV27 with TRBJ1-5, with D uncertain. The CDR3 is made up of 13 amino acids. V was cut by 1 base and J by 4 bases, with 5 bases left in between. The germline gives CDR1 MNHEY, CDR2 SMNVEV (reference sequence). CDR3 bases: TGTGCCAGCAGTTTATTTGGAAATCAGCCCCAGCATTTT. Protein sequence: CASSLFGNQPQHF.

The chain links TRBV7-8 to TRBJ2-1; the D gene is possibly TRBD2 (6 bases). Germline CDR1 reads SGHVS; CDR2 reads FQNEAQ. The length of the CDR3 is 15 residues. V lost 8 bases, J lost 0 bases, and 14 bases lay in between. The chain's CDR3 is CASGTRDFSYNEQFF. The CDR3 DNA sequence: TGTGCCAGCGGGACTCGGGACTTCTCCTACAATGAGCAGTTCTTC.

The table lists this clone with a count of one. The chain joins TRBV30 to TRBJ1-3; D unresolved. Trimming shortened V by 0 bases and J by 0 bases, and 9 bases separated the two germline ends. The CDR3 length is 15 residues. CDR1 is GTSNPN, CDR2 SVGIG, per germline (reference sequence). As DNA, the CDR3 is TGTGCCTGGAGTGTACCCCCTAGCTCTGGAAACACCATATATTTT. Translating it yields CAWSVPPSSGNTIYF.

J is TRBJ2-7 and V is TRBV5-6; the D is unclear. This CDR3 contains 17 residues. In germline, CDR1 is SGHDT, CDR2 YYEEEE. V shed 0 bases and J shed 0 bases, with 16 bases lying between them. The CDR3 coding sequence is TGTGCCAGCAGCTTGGATGCTGCAGCCCATACCTCCTACGAGCAGTACTTC. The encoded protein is CASSLDAAAHTSYEQYF.

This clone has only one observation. The CDR3 DNA reads as TGTGCCAGTAGTATGCGGGGAGGGTACAATGAGCAGTTCTTC. It translates to CASSMRGGYNEQFF. The chain has TRBV19 and TRBJ2-1, with 7 bases identical to TRBD2. The CDR3 runs to 14 residues. V lost 3 bases to trimming and J lost 4 bases; unmatched junction nucleotides: 3. Germline V CDR1 and CDR2: LNHDA, SQIVND (reference sequence).

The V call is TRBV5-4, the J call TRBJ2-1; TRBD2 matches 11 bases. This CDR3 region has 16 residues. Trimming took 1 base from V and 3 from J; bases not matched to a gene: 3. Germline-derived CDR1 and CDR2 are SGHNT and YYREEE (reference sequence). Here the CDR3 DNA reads TGTGCCAGCAGCTTGCCTCTAGCGGGGGGCTACAATGAGCAGTTCTTC. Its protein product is CASSLPLAGGYNEQFF.

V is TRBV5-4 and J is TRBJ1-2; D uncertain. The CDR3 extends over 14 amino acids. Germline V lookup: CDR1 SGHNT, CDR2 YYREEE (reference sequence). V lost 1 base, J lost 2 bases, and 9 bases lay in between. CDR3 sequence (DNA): TGTGCCAGCAGCTTGTATGTGGAAAACTATGGCTACACCTTC. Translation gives CASSLYVENYGYTF.